The clone carrying this T cell receptor beta chain was seen a few times. The assay was immunoSEQ multiplex PCR, and TCRdb's table has in-frame clones only and misses some. The sample includes 130,000 or so clones, roughly 90% seen only once; the top ten take 2% to 2.5%. CDR1 is SGHRS and CDR2 is YFSETQ in the germline V gene. V was trimmed by 5 bases and J by 0 bases, leaving 8 bases between them. The CDR3 covers 13 residues. These data are taken from a study of control samples from healthy donors and cancer patients. The chain employs TRBV5-1 and TRBJ1-1; D unclear. The receptor's source is a woman aged 45-65 years in good health. Sequencing was done on a sample of blood. CDR3 protein: CASRWAMNTEAFF. Here the CDR3 DNA reads TGCGCCAGCAGGTGGGCTATGAACACTGAAGCTTTCTTT.